A selection of T cell receptor beta chains follows, all from one sample in a study of human T cells and chemical hapten exposure. TCRdb re-derived calls from the RACE reads in MiXCR, one entry per CDR3 protein. This sample has 250,000 to 300,000 distinct CDR3 sequences, with 7.5% to 8% found just once. Sequenced material: whole blood, taken in connection with sensitization to the hapten diphenylcyclopropenone (DPC). The source of these receptors is a man younger than 35 with alopecia areata. Some clones in this sample may be carry-over from other donors' samples. Both conserved end residues are part of each CDR3. Each record gives: CDR3 DNA, CDR3 protein, V gene, D gene, J gene, clone size, CDR3 length. D genes are given only for firm matches. For some rows the clone size is stated as once, few or many, or as a class when expanded; others skip it.

CDR3 DNA: TGTGCCAGCAGTTACCATCGGACAGTTTCGCTCTCCTACAATGAGCAGTTCTTC
CDR3 protein: CASSYHRTVSLSYNEQFF
V gene: TRBV11-2
D gene: NA
J gene: TRBJ2-1
clone size: few
CDR3 length: 18

CDR3 DNA: TGCGCCAGCAGCCAGGGGACAGGGGTACACTCTGGAAACACCATATATTTT
CDR3 protein: CASSQGTGVHSGNTIYF
V gene: TRBV4-3
D gene: TRBD1
J gene: TRBJ1-3
clone size: NA
CDR3 length: 17

CDR3 DNA: TGCAGTGCTAGTTTGGGGGGCGACTATGGCTACACCTTC
CDR3 protein: CSASLGGDYGYTF
V gene: TRBV20-1
D gene: NA
J gene: TRBJ1-2
clone size: few
CDR3 length: 13

CDR3 DNA: TGTGCCAGCAGTACCCCGAGGACAAGCGCAACTAATGAAAAACTGTTTTTT
CDR3 protein: CASSTPRTSATNEKLFF
V gene: TRBV2
D gene: NA
J gene: TRBJ1-4
clone size: many
CDR3 length: 17

CDR3 DNA: TGTGCCAGCAGTTTATCACAGACTCTCTATAATACACCCCTCCACTTT
CDR3 protein: CASSLSQTLYNTPLHF
V gene: TRBV27
D gene: NA
J gene: TRBJ1-6
clone size: NA
CDR3 length: 16

CDR3 DNA: TGTGCCAGCAGCTTCACCGGGACGGAAGGCACAGATACGCAGTATTTT
CDR3 protein: CASSFTGTEGTDTQYF
V gene: TRBV7-2
D gene: NA
J gene: TRBJ2-3
clone size: NA
CDR3 length: 16

CDR3 DNA: TGTGCCAGCAGCCAAGAAACTCACTCATCTGCTGAGCAGTACTTC
CDR3 protein: CASSQETHSSAEQYF
V gene: TRBV3-1
D gene: NA
J gene: TRBJ2-7
clone size: NA
CDR3 length: 15

CDR3 DNA: TGTGCCAGCAGGGGAATATTGTCGGTGTACGAGCAGTACTTC
CDR3 protein: CASRGILSVYEQYF
V gene: TRBV27
D gene: NA
J gene: TRBJ2-7
clone size: few
CDR3 length: 14

CDR3 DNA: TGTGCCAGCAGTCCTGAGTGGAGCACTGAAGCTTTCTTT
CDR3 protein: CASSPEWSTEAFF
V gene: TRBV27
D gene: NA
J gene: TRBJ1-1
clone size: NA
CDR3 length: 13

CDR3 DNA: TGTGCCAGCAGTGGACTCGTTCCCAGGAACGGCTACACCTTC
CDR3 protein: CASSGLVPRNGYTF
V gene: TRBV2
D gene: NA
J gene: TRBJ1-2
clone size: NA
CDR3 length: 14

CDR3 DNA: TGTGCCAGCAGTTCCCCCGGGACTCCGGATGGCTACACCTTC
CDR3 protein: CASSSPGTPDGYTF
V gene: TRBV6-1
D gene: NA
J gene: TRBJ1-2
clone size: few
CDR3 length: 14

CDR3 DNA: TGTGCCAGCAGTATGTGGGTCGAGGAAAAACTGTTTTTT
CDR3 protein: CASSMWVEEKLFF
V gene: TRBV7-8
D gene: NA
J gene: TRBJ1-4
clone size: NA
CDR3 length: 13

CDR3 DNA: TGTGCCAGCAGTGCAGGGGGCTCTCAGCCCCAGCATTTT
CDR3 protein: CASSAGGSQPQHF
V gene: TRBV7-3
D gene: TRBD1
J gene: TRBJ1-5
clone size: few
CDR3 length: 13

CDR3 DNA: TGCGCCAGCAGCCGGTCACAGGAAAACTATGGCTACACCTTC
CDR3 protein: CASSRSQENYGYTF
V gene: TRBV5-1
D gene: NA
J gene: TRBJ1-2
clone size: NA
CDR3 length: 14

CDR3 DNA: TGTGCCAGCAGTTACAAGCGTGGGACTTCCTACGAGCAGTACTTC
CDR3 protein: CASSYKRGTSYEQYF
V gene: TRBV6-5
D gene: NA
J gene: TRBJ2-7
clone size: few
CDR3 length: 15

CDR3 DNA: TGTGCCAGCAGCTCCCTCGGGGGGGACGGCACAGATACGCAGTATTTT
CDR3 protein: CASSSLGGDGTDTQYF
V gene: TRBV11-3
D gene: TRBD2
J gene: TRBJ2-3
clone size: few
CDR3 length: 16

CDR3 DNA: TGCGCCAGCAGGTGGGACAGGGGACCTGAAGCTTTCTTT
CDR3 protein: CASRWDRGPEAFF
V gene: TRBV5-1
D gene: TRBD1
J gene: TRBJ1-1
clone size: NA
CDR3 length: 13

CDR3 DNA: TGTGCCAGCAGCTTAGTTTCAGGGAGCTCCTATAATTCACCCCTCCACTTT
CDR3 protein: CASSLVSGSSYNSPLHF
V gene: TRBV7-2
D gene: NA
J gene: TRBJ1-6
clone size: NA
CDR3 length: 17

CDR3 DNA: TGCGCCAGCAGCTTAGGCGGGGGGGCCAATGAGCAGTTCTTC
CDR3 protein: CASSLGGGANEQFF
V gene: TRBV5-1
D gene: TRBD2
J gene: TRBJ2-1
clone size: many
CDR3 length: 14

CDR3 DNA: TGTGCCAGCAGCTTATCTCGTTACAATGAGCAGTTCTTC
CDR3 protein: CASSLSRYNEQFF
V gene: TRBV7-2
D gene: NA
J gene: TRBJ2-1
clone size: NA
CDR3 length: 13

CDR3 DNA: TGCGCCAGCAGCCAAGTCCCCCTGACGGGATATGGCTACACCTTC
CDR3 protein: CASSQVPLTGYGYTF
V gene: TRBV4-1
D gene: NA
J gene: TRBJ1-2
clone size: NA
CDR3 length: 15

CDR3 DNA: TGTGCCAGCAGTTACTCGAATCTGGCAGATACGCAGTATTTT
CDR3 protein: CASSYSNLADTQYF
V gene: TRBV6-5
D gene: NA
J gene: TRBJ2-3
clone size: NA
CDR3 length: 14

CDR3 DNA: TGCGCCAGCAGCTTGGCCCTCGGGGTCGAAGAGACCCAGTACTTC
CDR3 protein: CASSLALGVEETQYF
V gene: TRBV5-1
D gene: NA
J gene: TRBJ2-5
clone size: many
CDR3 length: 15

CDR3 DNA: TGTGCCAGCAGTGACTCGAGTCAGGGGCCTGAAAAACTGTTTTTT
CDR3 protein: CASSDSSQGPEKLFF
V gene: TRBV6-4
D gene: NA
J gene: TRBJ1-4
clone size: few
CDR3 length: 15

CDR3 DNA: TGTGCCAGCAGCTTAGAACAGACCTATAATTCACCCCTCCACTTT
CDR3 protein: CASSLEQTYNSPLHF
V gene: TRBV7-2
D gene: NA
J gene: TRBJ1-6
clone size: NA
CDR3 length: 15

CDR3 DNA: TGTGCCAGCAGTGGTAGGCAGATACTCTATGGCTACACCTTC
CDR3 protein: CASSGRQILYGYTF
V gene: TRBV2
D gene: NA
J gene: TRBJ1-2
clone size: many
CDR3 length: 14

CDR3 DNA: TGTGCCAGCAGCCATTTATTGGGGAGCCTCCCGGACACTGAAGCTTTCTTT
CDR3 protein: CASSHLLGSLPDTEAFF
V gene: TRBV12-3/TRBV12-4
D gene: NA
J gene: TRBJ1-1
clone size: few
CDR3 length: 17

CDR3 DNA: TGTGCCAGCAGCTTAGGAGTCCCGTTGTACACTGAAGCTTTCTTT
CDR3 protein: CASSLGVPLYTEAFF
V gene: TRBV7-9
D gene: NA
J gene: TRBJ1-1
clone size: few
CDR3 length: 15

CDR3 DNA: TGTGCCAGCAGCGTAGGTCAGGCCGCGTCCTACAATGAGCAGTTCTTC
CDR3 protein: CASSVGQAASYNEQFF
V gene: TRBV9
D gene: NA
J gene: TRBJ2-1
clone size: few
CDR3 length: 16

CDR3 DNA: TGTGCCAGCAGCCTCATAACGGGACAGGGCTATGGCTACACCTTC
CDR3 protein: CASSLITGQGYGYTF
V gene: TRBV14
D gene: TRBD1
J gene: TRBJ1-2
clone size: few
CDR3 length: 15

CDR3 DNA: TGCAGTGCCTTTAGACAGGGGTGGCAGCCCCAGCATTTT
CDR3 protein: CSAFRQGWQPQHF
V gene: TRBV20-1
D gene: TRBD1
J gene: TRBJ1-5
clone size: NA
CDR3 length: 13

CDR3 DNA: TGTGCCAGCAGTGAATCTCTGCCGCCCTACGAGCAGTACTTC
CDR3 protein: CASSESLPPYEQYF
V gene: TRBV25-1
D gene: NA
J gene: TRBJ2-7
clone size: NA
CDR3 length: 14

CDR3 DNA: TGCGCCAGCAGCCAAGATACGGGACAGGCTTACGAGCAGTACTTC
CDR3 protein: CASSQDTGQAYEQYF
V gene: TRBV4-1
D gene: TRBD1
J gene: TRBJ2-7
clone size: NA
CDR3 length: 15

CDR3 DNA: TGTGCCAGCATCACCGCTCCTAATTCACCCCTCCACTTT
CDR3 protein: CASITAPNSPLHF
V gene: TRBV2
D gene: NA
J gene: TRBJ1-6
clone size: NA
CDR3 length: 13

CDR3 DNA: TGTGCCAGCAGTTACTCCGAGACAGAAAACACTGAAGCTTTCTTT
CDR3 protein: CASSYSETENTEAFF
V gene: TRBV6-6
D gene: NA
J gene: TRBJ1-1
clone size: NA
CDR3 length: 15

CDR3 DNA: TGTGCCAGCAGCTCCGACGTGACGCCGGGGTCCTATAATTCACCCCTCCACTTT
CDR3 protein: CASSSDVTPGSYNSPLHF
V gene: TRBV7-9
D gene: NA
J gene: TRBJ1-6
clone size: NA
CDR3 length: 18

CDR3 DNA: TGCGCCAGCAGCCAACGAGCGGGCGCCAATGAGCAGTTCTTC
CDR3 protein: CASSQRAGANEQFF
V gene: TRBV4-1
D gene: NA
J gene: TRBJ2-1
clone size: NA
CDR3 length: 14

CDR3 DNA: TGTGCCAGCAGTCGTCCGGGATCTTGGGAAGATACGCAGTATTTT
CDR3 protein: CASSRPGSWEDTQYF
V gene: TRBV28
D gene: NA
J gene: TRBJ2-3
clone size: NA
CDR3 length: 15

CDR3 DNA: TGTGCCAGCAGCCCCTCCCCGGGGTACGCGGGCAATGAGCAGTTCTTC
CDR3 protein: CASSPSPGYAGNEQFF
V gene: TRBV5-5
D gene: NA
J gene: TRBJ2-1
clone size: few
CDR3 length: 16

CDR3 DNA: TGTGCCAGCAGCTCTCGAGCGTGTGGACAGAATGAAAAACTGTTTTTT
CDR3 protein: CASSSRACGQNEKLFF
V gene: TRBV7-6
D gene: NA
J gene: TRBJ1-4
clone size: once
CDR3 length: 16